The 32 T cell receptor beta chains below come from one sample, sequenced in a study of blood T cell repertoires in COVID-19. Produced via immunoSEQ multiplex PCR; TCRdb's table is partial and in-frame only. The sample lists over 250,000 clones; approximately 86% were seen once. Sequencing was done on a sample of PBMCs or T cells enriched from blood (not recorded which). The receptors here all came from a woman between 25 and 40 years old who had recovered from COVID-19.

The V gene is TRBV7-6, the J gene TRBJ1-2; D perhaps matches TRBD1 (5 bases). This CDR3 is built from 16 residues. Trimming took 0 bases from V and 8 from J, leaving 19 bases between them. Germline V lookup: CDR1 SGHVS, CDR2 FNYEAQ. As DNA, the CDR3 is TGTGCCAGCAGCTTAGCTAAAATCGACAGAGAAGGGGGCTACACCTTC. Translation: CASSLAKIDREGGYTF.

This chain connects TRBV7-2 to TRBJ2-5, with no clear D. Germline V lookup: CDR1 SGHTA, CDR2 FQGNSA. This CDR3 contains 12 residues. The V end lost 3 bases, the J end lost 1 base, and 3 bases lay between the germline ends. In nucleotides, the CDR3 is TGTGCCAGCAGCTTTCTCCAAGAGACCCAGTACTTC. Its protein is CASSFLQETQYF.

The CDR3 DNA reads TGTGCCTGGGCTCAGGGGCCAGATACGCAGTATTTT. It translates to CAWAQGPDTQYF. The chain is built from TRBV30 and TRBJ2-3, with D tentatively TRBD1 (6 bases). The CDR3 covers 12 residues. The ends were cut back, 5 bases at V and 4 bases at J, with 10 bases in the middle. In germline, CDR1 is GTSNPN, CDR2 SVGIG (reference sequence). The variable domain in full, completed from reference TRBV30 and TRBJ2-3, reads SQTIHQWPATLVQPVGSPLSLECTVEGTSNPNLYWYRQAAGRGLQLLFYSVGIGQISSEVPQNLSASRPQDRQFILSSKKLLLSDSGFYLCAWAQGPDTQYFGPGTRLTVL.

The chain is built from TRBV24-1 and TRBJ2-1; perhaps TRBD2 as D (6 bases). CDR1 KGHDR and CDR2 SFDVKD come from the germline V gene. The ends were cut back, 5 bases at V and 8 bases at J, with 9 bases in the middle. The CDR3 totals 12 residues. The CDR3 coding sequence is TGTGCCACCAGTGTGACTAGTTATGAGCAGTTCTTC. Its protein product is CATSVTSYEQFF.

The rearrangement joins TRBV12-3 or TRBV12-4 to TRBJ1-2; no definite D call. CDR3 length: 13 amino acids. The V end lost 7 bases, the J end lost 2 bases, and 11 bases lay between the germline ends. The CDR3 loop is CASNGPGNYGYTF. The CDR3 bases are TGTGCCAGCAATGGTCCGGGGAACTATGGCTACACCTTC.

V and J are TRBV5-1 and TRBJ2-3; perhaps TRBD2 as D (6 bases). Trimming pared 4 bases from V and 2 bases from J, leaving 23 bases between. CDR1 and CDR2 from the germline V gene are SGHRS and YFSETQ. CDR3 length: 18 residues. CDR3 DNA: TGCGCCAGCAGCCGGGCTGGAGGGGCCGGGATTATCACAGATACGCAGTATTTT. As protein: CASSRAGGAGIITDTQYF. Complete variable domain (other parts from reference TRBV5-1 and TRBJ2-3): KAGVTQTPRYLIKTRGQQVTLSCSPISGHRSVSWYQQTPGQGLQFLFEYFSETQRNKGNFPGRFSGRQFSNSRSEMNVSTLELGDSALYLCASSRAGGAGIITDTQYFGPGTRLTVL.

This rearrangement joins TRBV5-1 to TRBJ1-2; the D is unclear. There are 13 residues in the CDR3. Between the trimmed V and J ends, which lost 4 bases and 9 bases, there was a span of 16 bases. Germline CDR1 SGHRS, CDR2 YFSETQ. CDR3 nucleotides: TGCGCCAGCAGCCTCCGGAGATACGGTAGCTACACCTTC. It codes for CASSLRRYGSYTF.

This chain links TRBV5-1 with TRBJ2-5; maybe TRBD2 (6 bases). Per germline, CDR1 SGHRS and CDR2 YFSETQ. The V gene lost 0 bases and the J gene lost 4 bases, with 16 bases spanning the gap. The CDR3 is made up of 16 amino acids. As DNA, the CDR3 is TGCGCCAGCAGCTTGGGGGACTCGTCTTTCGGAGAGACCCAGTACTTC. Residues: CASSLGDSSFGETQYF.

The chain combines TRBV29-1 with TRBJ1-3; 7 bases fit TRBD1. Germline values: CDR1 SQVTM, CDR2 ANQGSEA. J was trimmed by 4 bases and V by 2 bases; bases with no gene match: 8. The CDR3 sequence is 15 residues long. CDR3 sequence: CSVEQGGNPGNTIYF. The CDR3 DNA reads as TGCAGCGTTGAACAGGGGGGAAATCCCGGAAACACCATATATTTT. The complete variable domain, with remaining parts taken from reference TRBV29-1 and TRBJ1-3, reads SAVISQKPSRDICQRGTSLTIQCQVDSQVTMMFWYRQQPGQSLTLIATANQGSEATYESGFVIDKFPISRPNLTFSTLTVSNMSPEDSSIYLCSVEQGGNPGNTIYFGEGSWLTVV.

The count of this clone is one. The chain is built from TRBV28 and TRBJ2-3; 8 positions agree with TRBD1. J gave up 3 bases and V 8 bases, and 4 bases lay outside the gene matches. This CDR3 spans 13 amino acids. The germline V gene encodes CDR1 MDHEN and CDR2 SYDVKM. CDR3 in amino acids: CASGQGWTDTQYF. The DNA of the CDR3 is TGTGCCAGCGGACAGGGTTGGACAGATACGCAGTATTTT.

CDR3 amino acids: CASSTLRGRYNEQFF. The DNA for the CDR3 is TGTGCCAGTAGTACCCTGCGGGGTAGGTACAATGAGCAGTTCTTC. V and J are TRBV19 and TRBJ2-1; weak D call: TRBD2 (6 bases). The CDR3 sequence is 15 residues long. Germline V CDR1 and CDR2: LNHDA, SQIVND (reference sequence). Trimming cost V 4 bases and J 4 bases, with 14 bases left between them.

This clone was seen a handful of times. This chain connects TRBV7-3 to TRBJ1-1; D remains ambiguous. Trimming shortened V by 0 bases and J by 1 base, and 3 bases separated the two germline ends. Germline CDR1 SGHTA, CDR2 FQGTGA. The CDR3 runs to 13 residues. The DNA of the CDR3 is TGTGCCAGCAGCTTAACGGCGAACACTGAAGCTTTCTTT. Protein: CASSLTANTEAFF. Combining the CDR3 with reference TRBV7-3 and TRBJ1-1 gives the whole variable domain GAGVSQTPSNKVTEKGKYVELRCDPISGHTALYWYRQSLGQGPEFLIYFQGTGAADDSGLPNDRFFAVRPEGSVSTLKIQRTERGDSAVYLCASSLTANTEAFFGQGTRLTVV.

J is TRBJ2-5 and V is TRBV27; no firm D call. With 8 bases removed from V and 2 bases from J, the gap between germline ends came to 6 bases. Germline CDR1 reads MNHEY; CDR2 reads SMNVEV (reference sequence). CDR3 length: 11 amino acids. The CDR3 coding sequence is TGTGCCAGCTCACTTCAAGAGACCCAGTACTTC. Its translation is CASSLQETQYF.

The CDR3 reads CASSYGQGAPTEAFF. CDR3 nucleotides: TGTGCCAGCAGCTACGGACAGGGGGCGCCGACTGAAGCTTTCTTT. The chain couples TRBV5-4 to TRBJ1-1, with 11 bases matching TRBD1. The V gene end was trimmed by 3 bases and the J gene end by 5 bases; junction bases not matched to a gene: 6. The CDR3 consists of 15 residues. CDR1 SGHNT and CDR2 YYREEE come from the germline V gene (reference sequence).

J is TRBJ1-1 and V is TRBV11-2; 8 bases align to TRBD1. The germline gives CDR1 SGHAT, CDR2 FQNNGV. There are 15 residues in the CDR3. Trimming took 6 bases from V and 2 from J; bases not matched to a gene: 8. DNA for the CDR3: TGTGCCAGCAGGTCGACAGGGGCATTCAACACTGAAGCTTTCTTT. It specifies CASRSTGAFNTEAFF.

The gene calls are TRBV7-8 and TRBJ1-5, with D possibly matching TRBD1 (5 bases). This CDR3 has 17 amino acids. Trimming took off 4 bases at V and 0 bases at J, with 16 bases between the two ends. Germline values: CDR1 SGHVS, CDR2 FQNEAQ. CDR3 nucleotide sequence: TGTGCCAGCAGCTGCGACCCGGACAAGGATAGCAATCAGCCCCAGCATTTT. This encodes CASSCDPDKDSNQPQHF.

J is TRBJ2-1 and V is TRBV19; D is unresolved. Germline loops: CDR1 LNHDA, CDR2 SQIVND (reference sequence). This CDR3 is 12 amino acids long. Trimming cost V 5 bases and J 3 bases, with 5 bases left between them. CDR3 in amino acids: CASSSGYNEQFF. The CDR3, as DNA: TGTGCCAGTAGTTCCGGCTACAATGAGCAGTTCTTC. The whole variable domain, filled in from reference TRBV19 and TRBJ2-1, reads DGGITQSPKYLFRKEGQNVTLSCEQNLNHDAMYWYRQDPGQGLRLIYYSQIVNDFQKGDIAEGYSVSREKKESFPLTVTSAQKNPTAFYLCASSSGYNEQFFGPGTRLTVL.

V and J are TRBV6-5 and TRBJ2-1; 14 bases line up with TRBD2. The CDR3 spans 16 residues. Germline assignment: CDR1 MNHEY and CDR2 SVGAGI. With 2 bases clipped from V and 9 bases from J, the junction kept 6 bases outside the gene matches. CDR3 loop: CASSYQGLAGGSEQFF. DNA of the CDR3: TGTGCCAGCAGTTACCAAGGACTAGCGGGAGGCAGTGAGCAGTTCTTC.

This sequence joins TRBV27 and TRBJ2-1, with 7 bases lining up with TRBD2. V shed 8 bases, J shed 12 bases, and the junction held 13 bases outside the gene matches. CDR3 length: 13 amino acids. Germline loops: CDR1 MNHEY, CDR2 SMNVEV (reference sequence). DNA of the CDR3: TGTGCCAGCTCTAGCGGTGGTTACAGGTCGCAGTTCTTC. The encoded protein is CASSSGGYRSQFF.

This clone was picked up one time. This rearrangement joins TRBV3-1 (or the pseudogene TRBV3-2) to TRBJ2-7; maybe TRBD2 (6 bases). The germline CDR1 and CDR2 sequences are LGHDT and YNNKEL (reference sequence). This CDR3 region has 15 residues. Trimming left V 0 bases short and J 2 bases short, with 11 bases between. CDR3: CASSQDDGSTYEQYF. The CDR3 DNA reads TGTGCCAGCAGCCAAGATGACGGGAGTACCTACGAGCAGTACTTC.

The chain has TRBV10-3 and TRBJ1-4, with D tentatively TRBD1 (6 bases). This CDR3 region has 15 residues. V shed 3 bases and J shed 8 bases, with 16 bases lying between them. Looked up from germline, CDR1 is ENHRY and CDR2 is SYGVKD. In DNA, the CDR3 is TGTGCCATCAGTGACCACCGGACAGAGCCAGAAAAACTGTTTTTT. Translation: CAISDHRTEPEKLFF.

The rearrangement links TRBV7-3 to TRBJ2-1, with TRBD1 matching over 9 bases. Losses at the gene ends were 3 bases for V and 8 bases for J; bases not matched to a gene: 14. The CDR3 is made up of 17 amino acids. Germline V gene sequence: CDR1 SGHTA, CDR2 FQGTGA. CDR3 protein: CASSFIPGQGTEYEQFF. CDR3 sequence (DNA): TGTGCCAGCAGCTTTATACCGGGACAGGGAACCGAATATGAGCAGTTCTTC. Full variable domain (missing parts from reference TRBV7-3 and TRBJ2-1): GAGVSQTPSNKVTEKGKYVELRCDPISGHTALYWYRQSLGQGPEFLIYFQGTGAADDSGLPNDRFFAVRPEGSVSTLKIQRTERGDSAVYLCASSFIPGQGTEYEQFFGPGTRLTVL.

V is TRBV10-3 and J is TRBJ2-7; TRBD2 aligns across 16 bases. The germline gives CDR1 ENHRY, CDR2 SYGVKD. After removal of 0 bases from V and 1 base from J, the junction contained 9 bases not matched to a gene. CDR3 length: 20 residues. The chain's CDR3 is CAISESGTSGGAVISYEQYF. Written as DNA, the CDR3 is TGTGCCATCAGTGAGTCGGGGACTAGCGGGGGGGCTGTAATATCCTACGAGCAGTACTTC.

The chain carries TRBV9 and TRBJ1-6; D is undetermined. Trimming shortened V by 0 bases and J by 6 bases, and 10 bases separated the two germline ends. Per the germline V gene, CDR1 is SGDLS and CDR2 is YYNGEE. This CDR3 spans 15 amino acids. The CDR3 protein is CASSVDIGSNSPLHF. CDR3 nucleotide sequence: TGTGCCAGCAGCGTAGATATAGGGAGTAATTCACCCCTCCACTTT.

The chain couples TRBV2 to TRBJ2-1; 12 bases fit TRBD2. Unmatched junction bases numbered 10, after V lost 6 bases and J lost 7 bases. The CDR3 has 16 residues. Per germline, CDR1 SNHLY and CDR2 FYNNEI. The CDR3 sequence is CASRPLAGGLGNEQFF. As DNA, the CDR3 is TGTGCCAGCAGACCCCTAGCGGGGGGGCTGGGGAATGAGCAGTTCTTC.

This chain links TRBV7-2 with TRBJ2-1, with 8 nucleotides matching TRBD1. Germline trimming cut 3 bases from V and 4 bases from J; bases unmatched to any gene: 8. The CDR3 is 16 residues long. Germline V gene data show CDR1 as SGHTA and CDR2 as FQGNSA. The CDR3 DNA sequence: TGTGCCAGCAGCTTCAGGGGGCAGACGGTTTACAATGAGCAGTTCTTC. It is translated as CASSFRGQTVYNEQFF.

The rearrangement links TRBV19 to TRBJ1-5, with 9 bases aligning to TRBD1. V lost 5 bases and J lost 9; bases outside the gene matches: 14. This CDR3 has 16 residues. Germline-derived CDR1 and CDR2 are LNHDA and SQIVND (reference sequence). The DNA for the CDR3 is TGTGCCAGTAGTCCTGCAGGGACAGGGTTCAATGGGCCCCAGCATTTT. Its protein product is CASSPAGTGFNGPQHF.

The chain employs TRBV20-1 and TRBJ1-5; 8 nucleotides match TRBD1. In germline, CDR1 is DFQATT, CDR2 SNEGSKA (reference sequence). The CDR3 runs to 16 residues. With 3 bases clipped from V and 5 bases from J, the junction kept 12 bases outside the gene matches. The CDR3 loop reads CSASNLIPGGHQPQHF. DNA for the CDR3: TGCAGTGCTAGTAATTTGATACCAGGGGGCCATCAGCCCCAGCATTTT.

The CDR3 DNA sequence: TGTGCCAGCAGACTTGACCGGGACAGGAGAGGACCCCACGGTTCACCCCTCCACTTT. This translates into CASRLDRDRRGPHGSPLHF. The genes are TRBV21-1 and TRBJ1-6; the DNA was not used to check the table's D call, TRBD1. TRBV21-1 is annotated as a pseudogene. The CDR3 is made up of 19 amino acids.

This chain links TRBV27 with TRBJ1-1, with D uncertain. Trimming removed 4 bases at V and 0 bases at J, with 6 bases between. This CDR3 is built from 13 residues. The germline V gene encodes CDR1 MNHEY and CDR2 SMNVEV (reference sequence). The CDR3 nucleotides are TGTGCCAGCAGTTACACCTTGAACACTGAAGCTTTCTTT. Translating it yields CASSYTLNTEAFF.

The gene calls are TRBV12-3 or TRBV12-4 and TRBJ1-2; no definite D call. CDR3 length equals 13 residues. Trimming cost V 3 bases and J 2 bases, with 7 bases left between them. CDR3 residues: CASSFPGNYGYTF. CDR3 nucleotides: TGTGCCAGCAGTTTTCCGGGGAACTATGGCTACACCTTC.

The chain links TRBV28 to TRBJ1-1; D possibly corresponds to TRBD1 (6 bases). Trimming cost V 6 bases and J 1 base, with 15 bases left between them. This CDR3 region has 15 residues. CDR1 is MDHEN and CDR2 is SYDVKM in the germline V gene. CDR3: CASRRTAGENTEAFF. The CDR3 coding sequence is TGTGCCAGCAGGCGGACAGCTGGAGAGAACACTGAAGCTTTCTTT.